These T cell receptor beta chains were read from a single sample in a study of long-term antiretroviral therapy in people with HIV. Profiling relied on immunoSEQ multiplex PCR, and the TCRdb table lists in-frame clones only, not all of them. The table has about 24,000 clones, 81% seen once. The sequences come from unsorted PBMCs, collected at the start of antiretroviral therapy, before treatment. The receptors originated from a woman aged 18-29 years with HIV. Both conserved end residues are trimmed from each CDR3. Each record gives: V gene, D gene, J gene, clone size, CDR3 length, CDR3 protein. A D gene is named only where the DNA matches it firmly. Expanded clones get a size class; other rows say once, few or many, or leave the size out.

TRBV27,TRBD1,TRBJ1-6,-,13,ASSFGQGGNSPLH
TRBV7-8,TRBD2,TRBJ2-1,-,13,ASSRTSGVYNEQF
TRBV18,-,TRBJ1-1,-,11,ASSPIMNTEAF
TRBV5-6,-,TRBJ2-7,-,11,ASSFGKATKQY
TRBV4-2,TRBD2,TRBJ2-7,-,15,ASSQLSGNTLLGEQY
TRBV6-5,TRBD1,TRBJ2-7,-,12,ASSYGQGVYEQY
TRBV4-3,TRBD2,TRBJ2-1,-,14,ASSPSGGGSYNEQF
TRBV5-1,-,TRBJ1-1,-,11,ASKLRGDTEAF
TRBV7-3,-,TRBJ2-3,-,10,ASSLGTDTQY
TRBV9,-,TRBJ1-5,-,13,ASSVGGQSNQPQH
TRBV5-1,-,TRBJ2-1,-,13,ASRINPSKVDEQF
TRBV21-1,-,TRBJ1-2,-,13,ASSNPDRGGNGYT
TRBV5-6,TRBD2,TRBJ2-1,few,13,ASSFPGTSGFEQF
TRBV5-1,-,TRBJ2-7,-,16,ASSLGLPQGGGSYEQY
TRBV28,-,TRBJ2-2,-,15,ASSVVGGPTGTGELF
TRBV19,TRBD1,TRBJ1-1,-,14,ASSIPLDRGLTEAF
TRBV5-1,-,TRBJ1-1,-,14,ASSLMGSGALTEAF
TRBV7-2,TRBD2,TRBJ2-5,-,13,ASSLSSGPGRAQY
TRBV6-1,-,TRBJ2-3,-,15,ASSGFTDARNADTQY
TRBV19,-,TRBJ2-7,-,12,ASSMTDLSYEQY
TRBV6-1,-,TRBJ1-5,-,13,ASSIQQRVGQPQH
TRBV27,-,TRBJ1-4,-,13,ASSFSGTGSGKLF
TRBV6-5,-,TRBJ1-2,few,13,ASSYSGTDLYGYT
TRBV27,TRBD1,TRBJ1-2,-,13,ASSPWTGRNYGYT
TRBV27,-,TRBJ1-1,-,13,ASSPRTPSRTEAF
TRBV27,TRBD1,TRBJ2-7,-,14,ASSLSRDRGNYEQY
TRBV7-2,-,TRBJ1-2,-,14,ASSSPDRVRYYGYT
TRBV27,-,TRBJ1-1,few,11,ASSLSANTEAF